Described below is a single TCR beta chain sequence and its context. This record comes from a study of neoadjuvant nivolumab and ipilimumab in lung cancer. The ends were cut back, 7 bases at V and 8 bases at J, with 21 bases in the middle. This CDR3 contains 14 residues. Germline V gene sequence: CDR1 MNHNS, CDR2 SASEGT. Data came from immunoSEQ multiplex PCR; TCRdb stores just in-frame clones and leaves some out. The table lists 40,000 to 55,000 clones, around 89% of them singletons. The sample here was blood, taken before neoadjuvant nivolumab, alone or with ipilimumab. The TCR sequence derives from an adult with non-small cell lung cancer. Some clones in this sample may be carry-over from other donors' samples. The genes are TRBV6-1 and TRBJ2-7, with D possibly being TRBD2 (6 bases). CDR3 residues: CASTSGGSGGKQYF. The DNA for the CDR3 is TGTGCCAGCACTTCGGGCGGTTCGGGCGGGAAGCAGTACTTC.